The sequence of this TCR beta chain was determined in a study of shared clonotypes between healthy human individuals (TCRdb year 2020). Concerning the study at large: Three men and a couple of women, aged 18 to 49 years, made up the cohort. Leukapheresis yielded between about 0.8 and 8.9 billion PBMCs per donor. For each donor, CD4 naive and CD4 memory were each given three plates, CD8 naive was given two plates, and CD8 memory was given one plate. Different laboratories and diverse techniques were used to prepare libraries and sequence TCR repertoires, to increase sequencing depth and limit assay-specific biases. To estimate repertoire size and how much clonotype sharing occurs between individuals, the study deeply sequenced the blood TCR repertoires of several healthy adults. Overall results and qualifications from the work: Naive subsets generally had larger estimated clonotype richness than memory subsets. Pairwise subsampling led to the expectation that sequencing depth would affect the degree of clonotype sharing among donors. Because the study included only a small number of donors, the genetic and exposure-history diversity represented was limited. Incomplete sequencing was indicated by rarefaction of sorted-subset datasets, despite the large sequencing depth. Sampling was restricted to blood, and TCR repertoires in tissue are likely to differ from TCR repertoires in blood. Compared with non-shared clonotypes, the clonotypes found in all four sorted-subset donors had higher generation probabilities. Sharing across a handful of donors was observed for 5% to 6.5% of naive CD4, 3% to 3.5% of naive CD8, roughly 2.3% of memory CD4, and roughly 0.43% of memory CD8 clonotypes.

Donors were healthy HIV-negative adults with no recently reported acute infections or vaccinations. Only Caucasian adults living in Nashville, Tennessee, USA were represented among the donors. CD4+ T cells were enriched by magnetic negative selection; naive cells were then positively selected on CD45RA, and the negative fraction formed the memory subset. Blood was collected by leukapheresis, and PBMCs were isolated by Ficoll-Histopaque density gradient centrifugation and then cryopreserved in liquid nitrogen vapor phase. Analytical flow cytometry was used to check the purity and quantity of each magnetically sorted T cell population. From each sorted fraction, genomic DNA was isolated and quantified by UV absorbance on a Nanodrop 2000c. On this clone: Its antigen is not yet known. The record has no base qualities; no much larger clone is one base away.

Using the deep immunoSEQ assay, multiplex PCR amplified TCR CDR3 regions from genomic DNA. Genomic DNA extracted from each cell subset was distributed evenly over all wells of several immunoSEQ 96-well plates, and each plate served as one replicate. For sorted subsets, about 200 ng genomic DNA, equal to approximately 30,000 T cell genomes, was loaded into each replicate PCR. Purified libraries were quantified with a Qubit 3.0 fluorometer, sized on a Bioanalyzer 2100, and re-quantified with the KAPA Library Quantification kit. Every immunoSEQ 96-well plate was sequenced on a separate single-read 150-cycle Illumina NextSeq 550 flow cell. As for the authors' bioinformatics: Because the immunoSEQ output held only junctional sequences and lacked quality scores, the filtering could not match the filtering applied to full-length reads. Sequences were annotated with PyIR, a Python wrapper for IgBLAST v1.9, and V/J genes and CDR3 were assigned using IMGT germline references. Reads were filtered out if the reads had weak V/J assignments (E-value above 1e-6), no CDR3, stop codons, out-of-frame junctions, or ambiguous translated residues. V3J clonotypes were defined as sequences sharing the same inferred V gene, J gene, and CDR3 amino acid sequence. Percentage overlap between repertoires was calculated by dividing the number of shared unique clonotypes by the size of the smaller repertoire. Three approaches were used to assess repertoire richness: RTK rarefaction, the Chao1 estimator, and Recon v2.1 estimates of unobserved clonotypes. Generation probabilities for all TCRbeta clonotypes obtained by the gDNA method from a handful of donors were computed using OLGA. This is the immuneACCESS table as TCRdb keeps it, with only in-frame sequences that have V and J called. A part of the clones is gone; compared with another copy, unresolved V genes explain less than half, and the rest is unexplained. That table gives V, J and clone size, and the DNA gave D and trimming. Counted in this sample were some 2,500,000 clones; 85% to 95% of them appeared once. The ten largest clones add up to 0.37% of the sample.

Reading the germline V gene (reference sequence) gives CDR1 SGHKS and CDR2 YYEKEE. Here V drops 10 bases and J drops 5 bases, and the junction holds 13 bases not matched to any gene. Taken from cysteine to phenylalanine, the CDR3 has 15 residues. CDR3 DNA only is kept here, 45 bases in frame from base 1. The chain links TRBV5-5 with TRBJ2-4, with 9 junctional bases fitting TRBD2. The specimen sequenced was naive CD4+ T cells from PBMCs. The cell subset or site label for this specimen denotes: CD45RA+ positively selected. This clonotype was obtained from a man younger than 30 in good health. Some clones in this sample may be carry-over from other donors' samples. The CDR3 protein is CAAGRAGGPQNIQYF. The nucleotide sequence is TGTGCCGCGGGAAGGGCGGGAGGGCCCCAAAACATTCAGTACTTC. The CDR3, completed at both ends by the reference TRBV5-5 and TRBJ2-4 genes, gives the full variable domain DAGVTQSPTHLIKTRGQQVTLRCSPISGHKSVSWYQQVLGQGPQFIFQYYEKEERGRGNFPDRFSARQFPNYSSELNVNALLLGDSALYLCAAGRAGGPQNIQYFGAGTRLSVL.